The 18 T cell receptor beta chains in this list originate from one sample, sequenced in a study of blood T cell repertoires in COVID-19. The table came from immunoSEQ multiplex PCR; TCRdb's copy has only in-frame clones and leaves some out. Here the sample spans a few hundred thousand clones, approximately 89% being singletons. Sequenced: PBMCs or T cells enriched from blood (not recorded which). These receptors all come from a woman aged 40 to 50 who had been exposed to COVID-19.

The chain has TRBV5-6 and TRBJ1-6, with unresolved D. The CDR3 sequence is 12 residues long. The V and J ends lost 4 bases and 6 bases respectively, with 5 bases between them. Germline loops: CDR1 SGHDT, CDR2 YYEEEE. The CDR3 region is CASSAGNSPLHF. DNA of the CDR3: TGTGCCAGCAGCGCGGGTAATTCACCCCTCCACTTT.

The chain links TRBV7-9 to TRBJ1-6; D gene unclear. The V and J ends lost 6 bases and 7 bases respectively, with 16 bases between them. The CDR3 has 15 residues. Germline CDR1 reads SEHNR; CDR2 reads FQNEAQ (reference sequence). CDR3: CASRPAGNYNSPLHF. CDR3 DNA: TGTGCCAGCAGACCTGCGGGGAATTACAATTCACCCCTCCACTTT. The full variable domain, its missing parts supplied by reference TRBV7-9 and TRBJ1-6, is DTGVSQNPRHKITKRGQNVTFRCDPISEHNRLYWYRQTLGQGPEFLTYFQNEAQLEKSRLLSDRFSAERPKGSFSTLEIQRTEQGDSAMYLCASRPAGNYNSPLHFGNGTRLTVT.

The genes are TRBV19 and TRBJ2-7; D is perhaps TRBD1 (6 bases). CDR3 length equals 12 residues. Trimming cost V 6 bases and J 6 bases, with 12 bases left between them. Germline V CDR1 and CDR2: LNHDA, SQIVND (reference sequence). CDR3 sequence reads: CASSPTGFEQYF. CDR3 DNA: TGTGCCAGTAGCCCGACAGGATTCGAGCAGTACTTC.

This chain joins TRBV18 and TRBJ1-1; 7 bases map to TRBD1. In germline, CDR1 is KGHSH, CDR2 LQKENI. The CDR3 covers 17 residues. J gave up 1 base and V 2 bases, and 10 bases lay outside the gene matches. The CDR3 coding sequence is TGTGCCAGCTCACCATTGATTGAACAGGGGAGGAACACTGAAGCTTTCTTT. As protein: CASSPLIEQGRNTEAFF.

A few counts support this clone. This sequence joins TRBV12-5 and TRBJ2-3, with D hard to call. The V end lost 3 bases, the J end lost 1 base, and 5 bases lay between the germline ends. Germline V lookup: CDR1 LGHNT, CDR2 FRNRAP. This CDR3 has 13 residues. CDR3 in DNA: TGTGCTAGTGGTTTCCAGGGCACAGATACGCAGTATTTT. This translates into CASGFQGTDTQYF. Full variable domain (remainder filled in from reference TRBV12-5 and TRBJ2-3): DARVTQTPRHKVTEMGQEVTMRCQPILGHNTVFWYRQTMMQGLELLAYFRNRAPLDDSGMPKDRFSAEMPDATLATLKIQPSEPRDSAVYFCASGFQGTDTQYFGPGTRLTVL.

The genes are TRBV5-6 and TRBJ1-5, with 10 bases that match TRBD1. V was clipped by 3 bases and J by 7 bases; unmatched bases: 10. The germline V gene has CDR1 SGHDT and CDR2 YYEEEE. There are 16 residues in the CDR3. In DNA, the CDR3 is TGTGCCAGCAGCTCATATGGGACAGGGGTAGGACAGCCCCAGCATTTT. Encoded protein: CASSSYGTGVGQPQHF.

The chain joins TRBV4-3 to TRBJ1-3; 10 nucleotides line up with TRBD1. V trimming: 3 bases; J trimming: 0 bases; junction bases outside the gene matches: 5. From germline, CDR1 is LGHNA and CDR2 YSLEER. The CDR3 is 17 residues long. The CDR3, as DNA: TGCGCCAGCAGCCAGGGACAGGGGCTCAGCTCTGGAAACACCATATATTTT. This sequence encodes CASSQGQGLSSGNTIYF.

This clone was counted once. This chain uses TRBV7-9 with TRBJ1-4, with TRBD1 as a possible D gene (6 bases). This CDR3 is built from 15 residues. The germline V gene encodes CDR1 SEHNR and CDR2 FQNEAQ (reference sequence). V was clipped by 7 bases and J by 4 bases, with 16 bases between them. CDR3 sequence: CASTRDRGGNEKLFF. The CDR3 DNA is TGTGCCAGCACTAGAGATAGGGGGGGTAATGAAAAACTGTTTTTT.

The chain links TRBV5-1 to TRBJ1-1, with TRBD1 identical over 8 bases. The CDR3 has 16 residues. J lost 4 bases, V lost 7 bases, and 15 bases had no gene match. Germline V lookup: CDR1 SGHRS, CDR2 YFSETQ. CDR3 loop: CASVGGRGLEGTEAFF. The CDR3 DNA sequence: TGCGCCAGCGTGGGAGGCAGGGGGCTGGAGGGCACTGAAGCTTTCTTT.

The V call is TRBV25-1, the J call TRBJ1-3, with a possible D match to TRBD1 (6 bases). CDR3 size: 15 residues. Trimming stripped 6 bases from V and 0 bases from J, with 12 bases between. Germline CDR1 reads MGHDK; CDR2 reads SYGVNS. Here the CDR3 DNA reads TGTGCCAGCAGCCCGGGACACTACTCTGGAAACACCATATATTTT. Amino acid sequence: CASSPGHYSGNTIYF.

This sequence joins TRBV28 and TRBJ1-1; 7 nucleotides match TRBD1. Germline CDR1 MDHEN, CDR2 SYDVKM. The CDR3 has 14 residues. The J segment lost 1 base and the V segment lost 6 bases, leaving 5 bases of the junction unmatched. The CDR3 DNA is TGTGCCAGCAGGGCAGGGGGAGAGAACACTGAAGCTTTCTTT. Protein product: CASRAGGENTEAFF.

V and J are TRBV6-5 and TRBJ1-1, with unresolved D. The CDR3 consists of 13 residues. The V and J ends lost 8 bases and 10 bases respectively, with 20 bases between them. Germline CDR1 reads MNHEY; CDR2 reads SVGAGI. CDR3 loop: CASFEAAPFGAFF. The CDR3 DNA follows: TGTGCCAGCTTCGAGGCAGCCCCCTTCGGAGCTTTCTTT.

CDR3 nucleotides: TGTGCCAGTAGTCCGACAGGGAAATGGAATCAGCCCCAGCATTTT. This codes for CASSPTGKWNQPQHF. V usage is TRBV19 and J usage is TRBJ1-5; 7 bases line up with TRBD1. This CDR3 is 15 amino acids long. V shed 5 bases, J shed 4 bases, and the junction held 8 bases outside the gene matches. Germline-derived CDR1 and CDR2 are LNHDA and SQIVND (reference sequence).

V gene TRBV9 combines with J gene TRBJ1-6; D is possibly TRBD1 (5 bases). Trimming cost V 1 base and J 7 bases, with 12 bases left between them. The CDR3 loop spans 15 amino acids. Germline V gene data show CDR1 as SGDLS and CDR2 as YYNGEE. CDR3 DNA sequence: TGTGCCAGCAGCGTAAGGCAGGGAGGGAATTCACCCCTCCACTTT. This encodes CASSVRQGGNSPLHF.

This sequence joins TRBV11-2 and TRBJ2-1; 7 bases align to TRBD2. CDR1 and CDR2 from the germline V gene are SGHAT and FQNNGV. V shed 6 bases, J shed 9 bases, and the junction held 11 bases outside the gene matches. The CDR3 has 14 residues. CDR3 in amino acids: CASRRTRWYGEQFF. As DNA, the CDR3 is TGTGCCAGCAGACGGACTAGATGGTACGGTGAGCAGTTCTTC.

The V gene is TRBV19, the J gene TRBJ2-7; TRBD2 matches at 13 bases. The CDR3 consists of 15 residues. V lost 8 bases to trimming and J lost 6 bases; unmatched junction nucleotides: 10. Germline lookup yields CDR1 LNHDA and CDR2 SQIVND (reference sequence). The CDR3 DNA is TGTGCCAGTTGCCCTTGGACTAGCGGGAGTGGCGAGCAGTACTTC. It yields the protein CASCPWTSGSGEQYF. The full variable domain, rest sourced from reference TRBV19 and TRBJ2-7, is DGGITQSPKYLFRKEGQNVTLSCEQNLNHDAMYWYRQDPGQGLRLIYYSQIVNDFQKGDIAEGYSVSREKKESFPLTVTSAQKNPTAFYLCASCPWTSGSGEQYFGPGTRLTVT.

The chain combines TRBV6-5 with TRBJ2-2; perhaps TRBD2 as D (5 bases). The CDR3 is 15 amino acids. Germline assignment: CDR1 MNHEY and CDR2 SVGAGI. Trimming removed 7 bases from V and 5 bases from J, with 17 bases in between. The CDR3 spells CASTPYGEMTGELFF. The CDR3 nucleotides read TGTGCCAGCACCCCCTACGGGGAGATGACCGGGGAGCTGTTTTTT.

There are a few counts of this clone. The DNA for the CDR3 is TGTGCCAGCAGCCGTTCGAACACCGGGGAGCTGTTTTTT. Protein: CASSRSNTGELFF. This chain joins TRBV12-3 or TRBV12-4 and TRBJ2-2; D is unclear. The CDR3 loop spans 13 amino acids. V lost 6 bases, J lost 0 bases, and 5 bases lay in between.